This entry describes one T cell receptor (beta chain). Its recognized antigen is unknown. No much larger clone is present one base from it, and per-base qualities are unavailable. CDR1 and CDR2 are drawn from the germline V gene: SGHDN, FVKESK. V has 0 bases trimmed and J has 5 bases trimmed; junction bases matching no gene number 10. The CDR3, from cysteine to phenylalanine, totals 16 residues. CDR3 DNA only is kept here, 48 bases in frame from base 1. This sample is drawn from a study of cytomegalovirus exposure and HLA in healthy donors listed by TCRdb under 2017. With regard to the full study: An earlier analysis of several hundred of the donors reported 250 to 300 Gb of sequence data and approximately 110 million unique TCR beta sequences from about 200 million T cells. An early release that covered 640 HLA-typed donors contained 300 to 350 gigabases of sequencing data and around 85 million unique TCR sequences. The genetic ancestry cluster associated with self-reported Caucasian donors included over 80% of the roughly 380 genotyped donors. The study aimed to test whether signatures of past pathogen exposure could be identified by cataloging public T cell receptors. Using immunosequencing, the study profiled T cell repertoires from about 610 subjects and related those repertoires to cytomegalovirus serostatus. A separate validation cohort of more than 100 different subjects was used in addition to the approximately 700-subject first cohort. The study combined high-throughput TCR immunosequencing, statistical association of individual TCRs with disease status, and machine learning to predict cytomegalovirus infection status. In a later analysis, previously published TCR beta repertoires from some 640 donors were re-analyzed and high-resolution HLA genotyping was added so that TCR occurrence patterns could be studied. The later analysis used no new phenotypic data to find candidate immune exposures, relying instead on TCR beta sequences and their occurrence across donors. In an earlier analysis of 500 to 650 of the donors, high-throughput TCR beta sequencing was used to judge whether each TCR beta V gene segment behaved as functional or pseudogenic. Donor age, sex, ethnicity and CMV serostatus were compiled alongside the repertoire data. Genome-wide SNP genotypes for about 60% of the roughly 700 donors were used in a later genetic analysis, which treated that subset as a discovery cohort. Every repertoire in the discovery cohort had been generated on one and the same sequencing platform. Both class I and class II loci were covered by HLA typing, at four-digit resolution. Typing coverage varied by locus: roughly 620-640 donors for A, B, C, DRB1 and DQB1; approximately 560 for DQA1; approximately 570 for DPA1; fewer than 480 for DPB1. Because of strong linkage in the cohort, roughly five DR-DQ haplotypes were treated as single units for association and clustering. On average, 235,054 unique TCR beta nucleotide sequences were sequenced per donor among roughly 430 genotyped donors of the cohort, with 15% to 20% of those sequences being non-productive. Summary of the overall study and its limitations: A cluster of highly shared sequence variants was judged likely to represent a technical artifact of the sequencing pipeline. In a later analysis, HLA-associated TCR beta chains were found to be more clonally expanded and to have lower generation probabilities than equally common non-associated chains. Because counts were too low, under 20 rarely observed V segments, including chromosome 9 orphons, were left out of the earlier analysis of about 500 of the donors. A few of the identified cytomegalovirus-associated TCR beta chains were confirmed in vitro to be specific for cytomegalovirus antigens. A later analysis found that TCR association rates varied across HLA loci, with DRB1 alleles showing the most associated TCRs and HLA-C alleles the fewest. A further reported finding was that TCR beta sequences accurately predicted the HLA-A and HLA-B alleles for most subjects in the first cohort. Correlated functional status among segregating V segments might reflect linkage disequilibrium, but an unknown experimental factor could not be ruled out. The authors suggested that the approach could potentially be extended to other disease states and immunological phenotypes. V-gene and J-gene trimming of TCR beta chains was associated with a missense DCLRE1C variant in a later genetic analysis, and the association was replicated in an independent cohort. CMV serostatus was the only immune exposure information available for the cohort. When HLA alleles, especially DR and DQ, strongly co-occurred, attributing TCR associations to individual alleles was difficult. According to a later analysis, most CMV-associated TCR beta chains appeared to be HLA-restricted, and the HLA associations seemed to be driven largely by CMV exposure. According to a later genetic analysis, donors in an Asian-associated ancestry cluster had fewer N-insertions in productive TCRs than the approximately 700-donor mean. Some IMGT-functional V segments, including TRBV6-2 and TRBV6-3, could not be told apart with the 87-base-pair reads, so those segments were excluded. According to a later analysis, parvovirus B19, influenza, CMV and Epstein-Barr virus appeared linked to several top co-occurrence clusters. Specific HLA alleles were associated with 15,000 to 20,000 TCR beta sequences at a false discovery rate of 0.05 in a later analysis. Most TCR sequences were observed very rarely across donors, whereas some public TCRs were present in many individuals. Only TCR beta chains were sequenced in this cohort, and the absence of alpha or paired-chain data limited detectable features. Because HLA typing was unavailable for some donors at each locus, only the typed subset was used in association tests. Cytomegalovirus status was reported to be diagnosed by the classifier with high specificity and sensitivity in both the original and validation cohorts. An earlier analysis of 450 to 750 of the donors showed that most TCR beta V segments appeared in productive rearrangements either about 87% or about 30% of the time, which broadly matched IMGT annotations. The study listed 150 to 200 TCR beta chains as associated with cytomegalovirus. Presence/absence analyses assumed roughly uniform sequencing depth across donors, an assumption that may not hold.

The cohort consisted of some 670 healthy bone marrow donors. All cohort members were sampled while nominally healthy, although unrecorded immune exposures were likely present. The donor was CMV seronegative and belonged to the group of over 300 seronegative cohort members. Every donor gave a peripheral blood sample, and the peripheral blood mononuclear cells from that sample were used for TCR beta sequencing. The Qiagen DNeasy Blood Extraction Kit was used to extract genomic DNA from the blood cell samples. The library was made by the immunoSEQ multiplex PCR assay. For the multiplex PCR, a mixture combining 60 forward primers for TCR Vbeta segments and 13 reverse primers for TCR Jbeta segments was used. A multiplex PCR assay on genomic DNA amplified the CDR3 region of rearranged TCR beta genes. Amplified TCR beta libraries were sequenced as 87-base-pair reads on the Illumina HiSeq System. Processing in the source paper ran as follows. A later analysis tallied approximately 87 million unique TCR beta chains across the roughly 610 repertoires, and around 12 million of those chains were shared by two or more donors. Raw reads were error-corrected and collapsed into unique sequences with a nearest-neighbor algorithm that merged closely related sequences to remove PCR and sequencing errors. To assign V, D and J gene segments, CDR3 sequences were aligned to IMGT reference sequences. Each retained sequence needed at least a six-nucleotide match to both a V gene segment and a J gene segment. A rearrangement was called productive if the CDR3 had no stop codons and remained in frame with V and J, and every other rearrangement was called non-productive. Following IMGT convention, CDR3 was defined as the stretch from the second conserved V-encoded cysteine up to the conserved J-encoded phenylalanine. In an earlier analysis of around 640 of the donors, sequences lacking an unambiguous match to a single V gene segment were excluded. In an earlier analysis of several hundred of the donors, V segments were called functional above 56.7% productive rearrangements and were called segregating when the between-donor standard deviation exceeded 5%. A statistical classification framework was built for diagnosing cytomegalovirus status from the catalog of TCR beta chain sequences. In a later analysis, V and J genes were assigned by comparing TCR nucleotide sequences against IMGT/GENE-DB human TR gene sequences. The TCRdist pipeline was used in a later analysis to assign CDR3 sequences and most-parsimonious VDJ recombination scenarios. In a later analysis, every TCR beta chain was defined by the combination of its CDR3 amino acid sequence and its V-gene family, and reads without a unique V-gene family were dropped. In a later analysis, nearly 600 highly shared, low-generation-probability nucleotide sequences were removed to address suspected cross-contamination and a sequencing artifact. A later analysis calculated a clonal expansion index for each public chain from normalized within-repertoire ranks of inferred template counts. In a later analysis, generation probabilities were computed using a VDJ recombination model fitted to out-of-frame rearrangements, and the results were checked against IGoR. In a later analysis, hypergeometric tests were used to score TCR-TCR, TCR-HLA and TCR-CMV co-occurrence, with a repertoire-size bias correction applied to TCR pairs. False discovery rates were estimated in a later analysis by permuting HLA or CMV assignments 20 times. A later analysis grouped co-occurring TCRs with DBSCAN, adding TCRdist sequence similarity when clustering within HLA-allele-positive subsets. Repertoires with fewer than 30,000 or more than 120,000 public chains were left out of co-occurrence clustering, as were about 5 repertoires with anomalous nucleotide sharing. Imported from immuneACCESS, the table was reduced by TCRdb to in-frame sequences with V and J called. These copies leave out some clones; in studies compared against another copy, an unresolved V gene accounts for under half, and the cause of the remainder is not known. D and trimming were read from the DNA, whereas the V and J calls and clone size are those reported in that table. The table for this sample lists about 170,000 clones; 71% of them were counted only once. The ten top clones hold around 1.5% of the sample.

This TCR was recovered from a girl under 18 in good health and CMV-seronegative. The sequencing input was PBMCs. This chain is built from TRBV14 and TRBJ2-7, with 7 junctional bases fitting TRBD2. For the CDR3, the sequence is CASSQEWEGWTDEQYF. The nucleotide sequence reads as follows: TGTGCCAGCAGCCAAGAATGGGAGGGGTGGACCGACGAGCAGTACTTC.